Below, 27 T cell receptor beta chains from the same sample are listed, as sequenced in a study of blood T cell repertoires in COVID-19. Profiled with immunoSEQ multiplex PCR; TCRdb holds only in-frame clones, not every one. The sample carries about 140,000 clones, approximately 80% recorded once. Sequencing was carried out using peripheral blood. All receptors derive from a human donor in a cohort sampled during active COVID-19.

This clone was recorded at least ten times. The genes are TRBV4-3 and TRBJ2-7, with D unclear. The V end was cut by 0 bases, the J end by 2 bases, with 8 bases between. Germline CDR1 LGHNA, CDR2 YSLEER. This CDR3 spans 14 amino acids. The CDR3 region has the DNA TGCGCCAGCAGCCAAGATAGCCAAGCCTACGAGCAGTACTTC. It encodes CASSQDSQAYEQYF.

The chain carries TRBV5-4 and TRBJ2-7, with D perhaps matching TRBD2 (6 bases). The germline gives CDR1 SGHNT, CDR2 YYREEE (reference sequence). The V end lost 0 bases, the J end lost 1 base, and 14 bases lay between the germline ends. This CDR3 is built from 16 residues. The CDR3 spells CASSLGGGTLSYEQYF. The DNA of the CDR3 is TGTGCCAGCAGCTTGGGAGGAGGGACTCTTTCCTACGAGCAGTACTTC.

The chain couples TRBV5-1 to TRBJ1-2; 10 bases match TRBD1. CDR1 and CDR2 (germline): SGHRS, YFSETQ. The CDR3 consists of 14 residues. Losses at the gene ends were 3 bases for V and 6 bases for J; bases not matched to a gene: 5. The CDR3 here is CASSWGQGINGYTF. The CDR3 region has the DNA TGCGCCAGCAGCTGGGGACAGGGGATCAATGGCTACACCTTC.

This chain joins TRBV18 and TRBJ2-3; the match to TRBD2 covers 7 bases. CDR1 is KGHSH, CDR2 LQKENI, per germline. Trimming took 3 bases from V and 2 from J; bases not matched to a gene: 5. The CDR3 sequence is 15 residues long. The CDR3 DNA reads TGTGCCAGCTCACCTAGGGGACTATTCACAGATACGCAGTATTTT. It yields the protein CASSPRGLFTDTQYF.

The chain has TRBV2 and TRBJ1-1; D gene unclear. The ends were cut back, 8 bases at V and 5 bases at J, with 12 bases in the middle. Per the germline V gene, CDR1 is SNHLY and CDR2 is FYNNEI. This CDR3 has 12 residues. The CDR3 is CASLSGFTEAFF. CDR3 in DNA: TGTGCCAGCCTGTCAGGTTTTACTGAAGCTTTCTTT.

The chain recombines TRBV5-4 with TRBJ2-7; 10 bases are shared with TRBD2. With V trimmed by 4 bases and J by 0 bases, 7 bases remained unmatched. Germline CDR1 and CDR2: SGHNT and YYREEE (reference sequence). CDR3 size: 16 residues. CDR3 nucleotides: TGTGCCAGCAGCGCACGACTAGCGGGCTACTCCTACGAGCAGTACTTC. This translates into CASSARLAGYSYEQYF. Variable domain in full (rest from reference TRBV5-4 and TRBJ2-7): ETGVTQSPTHLIKTRGQQVTLRCSSQSGHNTVSWYQQALGQGPQFIFQYYREEENGRGNFPPRFSGLQFPNYSSELNVNALELDDSALYLCASSARLAGYSYEQYFGPGTRLTVT.

The chain uses TRBV19 and TRBJ2-7; D is unresolved. This CDR3 is built from 13 residues. V lost 3 bases to trimming and J lost 5 bases, with 11 bases between them. Germline lookup yields CDR1 LNHDA and CDR2 SQIVND (reference sequence). CDR3 amino acids: CASSIGQVNEQYF. In nucleotides, the CDR3 is TGTGCCAGTAGTATTGGGCAGGTCAACGAGCAGTACTTC.

The V call is TRBV5-4, the J call TRBJ2-3; D unresolved. Trimming stripped 0 bases from V and 0 bases from J, with 5 bases between. From germline, CDR1 is SGHNT and CDR2 YYREEE (reference sequence). The CDR3 loop spans 14 amino acids. This CDR3 is CASSLAESTDTQYF. For the CDR3, the DNA is TGTGCCAGCAGCTTGGCGGAGAGCACAGATACGCAGTATTTT.

This sequence joins TRBV6-5 and TRBJ1-1; D is undetermined. In germline, CDR1 is MNHEY, CDR2 SVGAGI. The V gene lost 4 bases and the J gene lost 3 bases, with 9 bases spanning the gap. The CDR3 spans 13 residues. Written as DNA, the CDR3 is TGTGCCAGCAGTTCCTCAATATACACTGAAGCTTTCTTT. Translating it yields CASSSSIYTEAFF.

Concerning this clone itself: Its ends do not fully match the called genes, so a read error is possible. The rearrangement links TRBV7-9 to TRBJ2-5, with 7 bases matching TRBD1. The CDR3 loop spans 12 amino acids. Germline CDR1 and CDR2: SEHNR and FQNEAQ (reference sequence). Here the CDR3 DNA reads TGTGCCAGCAGCTTATTGGAACAGGGGCCTAACTTC. Amino acid sequence: CASSLLEQGPNF.

The rearrangement joins TRBV21-1 to TRBJ1-2; the table's D call, TRBD1, has no DNA check behind it. TRBV21-1 is deemed a pseudogene. The CDR3 totals 13 residues. The CDR3 reads CASTKQGGYGYTF. In DNA form, the CDR3 reads TGTGCCAGCACCAAACAGGGGGGCTATGGCTACACCTTC.

The CDR3: CASSLLGLGKQYF. CDR3 bases: TGTGCCAGCAGTTTATTAGGACTAGGCAAGCAGTACTTC. This chain joins TRBV28 and TRBJ2-7; 7 nucleotides align to TRBD2. The V and J ends lost 1 base and 8 bases, in that order; junction bases with no gene match: 5. The CDR3 loop spans 13 amino acids. CDR1 is MDHEN, CDR2 SYDVKM, per germline.

This clone was seen once. The chain combines TRBV4-3 with TRBJ2-5; D unresolved. The CDR3 has 15 residues. Trimming pared 0 bases from V and 7 bases from J, leaving 15 bases between. Per germline, CDR1 LGHNA and CDR2 YSLEER. The CDR3: CASSQDRQAMGTQYF. The DNA for the CDR3 is TGCGCCAGCAGCCAAGACCGGCAAGCGATGGGGACCCAGTACTTC.

V gene TRBV5-1 combines with J gene TRBJ1-2; perhaps TRBD1 as D (6 bases). Looked up from germline, CDR1 is SGHRS and CDR2 is YFSETQ. The V and J ends lost 2 bases and 4 bases respectively, with 12 bases between them. This CDR3 spans 14 amino acids. CDR3 sequence: CASSFPGAAYGYTF. The DNA of the CDR3 is TGCGCCAGCAGCTTTCCAGGGGCTGCCTATGGCTACACCTTC.

In its sample, this clone was seen once. The V and J genes are TRBV2 and TRBJ2-1; 14 nucleotides align to TRBD2. The CDR3 loop spans 17 amino acids. V shed 5 bases, J shed 3 bases, and the junction held 6 bases outside the gene matches. Germline V gene sequence: CDR1 SNHLY, CDR2 FYNNEI. The CDR3 DNA reads TGTGCCAGCAGTCACGGGACTAGCGGGAGTTTCTACAATGAGCAGTTCTTC. Protein sequence: CASSHGTSGSFYNEQFF.

This chain uses TRBV4-2 with TRBJ2-7; possibly TRBD2 for D (5 bases). Trimming removed 1 base from V and 5 bases from J, with 12 bases in between. CDR1 and CDR2 from the germline V gene are LGHNA and YNFKEQ. This CDR3 contains 14 residues. The CDR3 DNA reads as TGTGCCAGCAGCCAAGTAGGGAGTCAAGACGAGCAGTACTTC. It specifies CASSQVGSQDEQYF.

The V call is TRBV5-5, the J call TRBJ2-6, with D maybe TRBD1 (6 bases). Germline values: CDR1 SGHKS, CDR2 YYEKEE (reference sequence). The CDR3 extends over 14 amino acids. The V and J ends lost 2 bases and 10 bases respectively, with 13 bases between them. CDR3 sequence (DNA): TGTGCCAGCAGCTTTGGGGCAGGGGTAAACGTCCTGACTTTC. It yields the protein CASSFGAGVNVLTF.

This clone was picked up one time. The chain uses TRBV7-3 and TRBJ2-7; 10 bases align to TRBD2. Per germline, CDR1 SGHTA and CDR2 FQGTGA. Unmatched junction bases numbered 5, after V lost 1 base and J lost 5 bases. The CDR3 contains 15 residues. The CDR3: CASSLSLAGVDEQYF. CDR3 DNA: TGTGCCAGCAGCTTAAGCCTAGCGGGAGTCGACGAGCAGTACTTC.

The chain uses TRBV7-2 and TRBJ2-7; TRBD2 is a possible D gene (6 bases). Germline loops: CDR1 SGHTA, CDR2 FQGNSA. Trimming cost V 1 base and J 6 bases, with 13 bases left between them. The CDR3 has 14 residues. The CDR3 DNA reads as TGTGCCAGCAGCTTAGATGGCGGGATGGCCGAGCAGTACTTC. This codes for CASSLDGGMAEQYF.

V is TRBV7-2 and J is TRBJ2-7, with D possibly being TRBD1 (6 bases). V gave up 3 bases and J gave up 3 bases, with 15 bases separating them. The CDR3 sequence is 15 residues long. The germline V gene has CDR1 SGHTA and CDR2 FQGNSA. This CDR3 is CASSFAPTGSYEQYF. CDR3 nucleotide sequence: TGTGCCAGCAGCTTTGCTCCGACAGGCAGCTACGAGCAGTACTTC. Combining the CDR3 with reference TRBV7-2 and TRBJ2-7 gives the whole variable domain GAGVSQSPSNKVTEKGKDVELRCDPISGHTALYWYRQSLGQGLEFLIYFQGNSAPDKSGLPSDRFSAERTGGSVSTLTIQRTQQEDSAVYLCASSFAPTGSYEQYFGPGTRLTVT.

This clone was recorded only once. The chain has TRBV4-2 and TRBJ2-5; 12 nucleotides align to TRBD1. V gave up 1 base and J gave up 5 bases; unmatched junction bases: 5. The CDR3 spans 16 residues. Germline loops: CDR1 LGHNA, CDR2 YNFKEQ. Here the CDR3 DNA reads TGTGCCAGCAGCCAAGCCGGGACAGGGGGCTGGGAGACCCAGTACTTC. It is translated as CASSQAGTGGWETQYF.

The CDR3 protein is CASSYSGTSYNEQFF. The CDR3 DNA sequence: TGTGCCAGCAGTTACTCGGGGACTAGTTACAATGAGCAGTTCTTC. The chain uses TRBV6-2 or TRBV6-3 and TRBJ2-1; 8 nucleotides match TRBD2. Germline lookup yields CDR1 MNHEY and CDR2 SVGEGT. The CDR3 covers 15 residues. Trimming removed 0 bases from V and 4 bases from J; junction bases left unmatched: 2.

The rearrangement links TRBV10-3 to TRBJ2-7, with 13 bases matching TRBD2. The ends lost 10 bases at V and 4 bases at J; junction bases unmatched: 19. The CDR3 loop spans 18 amino acids. Germline CDR1 is ENHRY and CDR2 is SYGVKD. The CDR3 sequence: CATQPDRAWTSGSYEQYF. The CDR3, as DNA: TGTGCCACGCAACCGGACAGGGCATGGACTAGCGGGAGTTACGAGCAGTACTTC.

This sequence joins TRBV6-5 and TRBJ2-1; D perhaps matches TRBD1 (6 bases). The CDR3 runs 13 residues. Germline values: CDR1 MNHEY, CDR2 SVGAGI. V dropped 6 bases and J dropped 5 bases, with 11 bases sitting between them. The CDR3 region is CASRTGGNNEQFF. CDR3 coding DNA: TGTGCCAGCAGGACTGGGGGCAACAATGAGCAGTTCTTC.

The CDR3 DNA follows: TGTGTCAGAAGCTTAGCCCCGGGACAGGGATCCTACGAGCAGTACTTC. Translating it yields CVRSLAPGQGSYEQYF. The chain carries TRBV7-5 and TRBJ2-7; the table names TRBD1, a call not compared with the DNA. TRBV7-5 is recorded as a pseudogene. The CDR3 runs 16 residues.

The chain is built from TRBV5-1 and TRBJ1-2, with D uncertain. The CDR3 consists of 14 residues. Germline V gene sequence: CDR1 SGHRS, CDR2 YFSETQ. V was clipped by 0 bases and J by 2 bases, with 8 bases between them. CDR3 loop: CASSLVAANYGYTF. CDR3 DNA sequence: TGCGCCAGCAGCTTGGTAGCAGCCAACTATGGCTACACCTTC. Together with reference TRBV5-1 and TRBJ1-2, the CDR3 gives the full variable domain: KAGVTQTPRYLIKTRGQQVTLSCSPISGHRSVSWYQQTPGQGLQFLFEYFSETQRNKGNFPGRFSGRQFSNSRSEMNVSTLELGDSALYLCASSLVAANYGYTFGSGTRLTVV.

The rearrangement links TRBV6-2 or TRBV6-3 to TRBJ2-5; 9 positions match TRBD1. V lost 5 bases, J lost 5 bases, and 6 bases stayed unmatched. The CDR3 consists of 14 residues. Germline assignment: CDR1 MNHEY and CDR2 SVGEGT. The CDR3, as DNA: TGTGCCAGCAGTAATACAGGGGGCACGGAGACCCAGTACTTC. Encoded protein: CASSNTGGTETQYF.